A single sample is the source of the 14 T cell receptor beta chains below, sequenced in a study of T-cell memory formation after mild COVID-19. TCRdb redid the calling of the 5' RACE reads with MiXCR, one entry per CDR3 protein. The sample has around 200,000 distinct CDR3 sequences; around 26% are singletons. Sequenced: PBMCs or a T cell subset sorted from them (not recorded which). These receptors were collected from an adult woman who had mild COVID-19 (a few samples of this study predate the infection). Cell type and time point are not known.

This clonotype was counted between two and nine times. The chain carries TRBV4-3 and TRBJ1-1; D unresolved. Germline V gene sequence: CDR1 LGHNA, CDR2 YSLEER. CDR3 length equals 13 residues. V dropped 4 bases and J dropped 1 base, with 7 bases sitting between them. The CDR3: CASSRTKNTEAFF. CDR3 DNA sequence: TGCGCCAGCAGCCGTACTAAGAACACTGAAGCTTTCTTT.

This chain joins TRBV18 and TRBJ1-1, with 10 bases that match TRBD1. Germline lookup yields CDR1 KGHSH and CDR2 LQKENI. The CDR3 is made up of 19 amino acids. V trimming: 4 bases; J trimming: 1 base; junction bases outside the gene matches: 15. The DNA of the CDR3 is TGTGCCAGCTCACTATCCCCTACTGGACAGGGGGGAGCGAACACTGAAGCTTTCTTT. It specifies CASSLSPTGQGGANTEAFF.

The chain carries TRBV12-3 or TRBV12-4 and TRBJ2-7; 7 bases agree with TRBD2. CDR3 size: 14 residues. V lost 3 bases, J lost 6 bases, and 8 bases stayed unmatched. This chain's CDR3 is CASSFGGGYIEQYF. For the CDR3, the DNA is TGTGCCAGCAGTTTTGGGGGGGGATACATCGAGCAGTACTTC.

This clonotype was detected a few times. DNA for the CDR3: TGCAGTGCGCCGACCGGGACTTACACAGATACGCAGTATTTT. It specifies CSAPTGTYTDTQYF. This chain connects TRBV20-1 to TRBJ2-3; D may be TRBD2 (6 bases). From germline, CDR1 is DFQATT and CDR2 SNEGSKA (reference sequence). The CDR3 sequence is 14 residues long. V dropped 6 bases and J dropped 2 bases, with 15 bases sitting between them.

In its sample, this clonotype was seen a few times. The chain carries TRBV4-2 and TRBJ2-1; D might be TRBD1 or TRBD2, each matching 5 bases. Trimming shortened V by 2 bases and J by 2 bases, and 10 bases separated the two germline ends. Germline assignment: CDR1 LGHNA and CDR2 YNFKEQ. The CDR3 spans 15 residues. CDR3 loop: CASSQRDGTYNEQFF. The DNA of the CDR3 is TGTGCCAGCAGCCAAAGGGACGGGACCTACAATGAGCAGTTCTTC.

This clonotype was found a few times. V and J are TRBV12-3 or TRBV12-4 and TRBJ1-1; 9 bases are a match to TRBD1. This CDR3 is built from 16 residues. After removal of 0 bases from V and 0 bases from J, the junction contained 2 bases not matched to a gene. The CDR3 protein is CASSLADRGLNTEAFF. CDR3 nucleotide sequence: TGTGCCAGCAGTTTAGCGGACAGGGGATTGAACACTGAAGCTTTCTTT.

The genes are TRBV30 and TRBJ1-5, with 8 bases identical to TRBD1. Germline CDR1 reads GTSNPN; CDR2 reads SVGIG (reference sequence). The CDR3 covers 13 residues. Unmatched junction bases numbered 1, after V lost 1 base and J lost 5 bases. The CDR3 DNA reads as TGTGCCTGGAGTGCAGGGGGCTATCAGCCCCAGCATTTT. This gives the protein CAWSAGGYQPQHF.

Here the CDR3 reads CASSRRGHEPETQYF. The CDR3 DNA sequence: TGTGCCAGCAGCCGGCGCGGACACGAACCGGAGACCCAGTACTTC. The rearrangement joins TRBV7-9 to TRBJ2-5; TRBD1 might be the D (5 bases). CDR1 and CDR2 (germline): SEHNR, FQNEAQ (reference sequence). V gave up 5 bases and J gave up 5 bases, with 18 bases separating them. The CDR3 spans 15 residues.

The chain recombines TRBV7-8 with TRBJ1-2; D ambiguous. Germline CDR1 SGHVS, CDR2 FQNEAQ. The CDR3 covers 16 residues. Trimming stripped 2 bases from V and 0 bases from J, with 13 bases between. CDR3: CASSLIFFGSNYGYTF. CDR3 coding DNA: TGTGCCAGCAGCTTAATTTTTTTCGGGTCTAACTATGGCTACACCTTC.

In this sample, this clonotype turned up a few times. The chain combines TRBV5-6 with TRBJ2-1; no reliable D call. Germline V gene lookup returns CDR1 SGHDT and CDR2 YYEEEE. Deletions cut 4 bases from V and 4 bases from J, with 12 bases between. The CDR3 contains 14 residues. CDR3: CASSPQEGYNEQFF. The CDR3 DNA follows: TGTGCCAGCAGCCCCCAAGAAGGATACAATGAGCAGTTCTTC.

In this sample, this clonotype turned up a few times. The chain is built from TRBV7-9 and TRBJ2-3; D is ambiguous. CDR3 size: 15 residues. Germline CDR1 and CDR2: SEHNR and FQNEAQ (reference sequence). The V gene lost 1 base and the J gene lost 2 bases, with 10 bases spanning the gap. The CDR3 spells CASSLGGLLTDTQYF. CDR3 in DNA: TGTGCCAGCAGCTTAGGAGGTCTACTCACAGATACGCAGTATTTT.

This clonotype was observed a handful of times. This chain links TRBV12-3 or TRBV12-4 with TRBJ2-7; 12 nucleotides line up with TRBD2. Trimming at V came to 7 bases and at J to 7 bases, leaving 8 bases not matched to a gene. The CDR3 spans 14 residues. The CDR3 DNA is TGTGCCAGCACCCTGACTAGCGGGGGTATGGAGCAGTACTTC. It yields the protein CASTLTSGGMEQYF.

The CDR3 bases are TGCGCCAGCAGCGCGGGAGGGGTGTCCTACAATGAGCAGTTCTTC. Protein sequence: CASSAGGVSYNEQFF. The chain couples TRBV5-1 to TRBJ2-1, with TRBD2 identical over 9 bases. Germline trimming cut 4 bases from V and 1 base from J; bases unmatched to any gene: 3. Germline V gene sequence: CDR1 SGHRS, CDR2 YFSETQ. CDR3 length: 15 residues.

A few counts support this clonotype. The chain recombines TRBV2 with TRBJ2-5, with TRBD2 as a possible D gene (5 bases). This CDR3 has 15 amino acids. V lost 4 bases to trimming and J lost 2 bases, with 14 bases between them. Germline lookup yields CDR1 SNHLY and CDR2 FYNNEI. The CDR3 nucleotides are TGTGCCAGCAGTGGAGCTGCGGGCAGGCAAGAGACCCAGTACTTC. Translating it yields CASSGAAGRQETQYF. Full variable domain (remainder filled in from reference TRBV2 and TRBJ2-5): EPEVTQTPSHQVTQMGQEVILRCVPISNHLYFYWYRQILGQKVEFLVSFYNNEISEKSEIFDDQFSVERPDGSNFTLKIRSTKLEDSAMYFCASSGAAGRQETQYFGPGTRLLVL.